Sequencing of this TCR beta chain was carried out in a study of human T cells and chemical hapten exposure. Study-wide points: Versus controls, significantly more large CDR3 similarity clusters arose from expanded TCRs. Expanded TCR counts at PT1 went up together with patch test score, a positive correlation.

Time point defined: patch test 1, 2 weeks after DPC sensitization. Sample treatment: therapeutic diphenylcyclopropenone sensitization with weekly scalp DPC. Every donor had alopecia and was 18 to 70 years old; all were suitable for DPC. The CDR3 has 12 residues. Germline V gives CDR1 SGHDT, CDR2 YYEEEE. Trimming left V 4 bases short and J 2 bases short, with 7 bases between. This clonotype showed up many times. The antigen is not known. In TCRdb, the RACE reads were re-called with MiXCR into one record per CDR3 protein. Here the sample spans 150,000 to 200,000 distinct CDR3 sequences, 13% to 15% being singletons.

The sample was whole blood, taken in connection with sensitization to the hapten diphenylcyclopropenone (DPC). V usage is TRBV5-6 and J usage is TRBJ2-7; no reliable D call. This sequence originates from a woman aged 25 to 39 with alopecia areata. Some clones in this sample may be carry-over from other donors' samples. CDR3 DNA: TGTGCCAGCAGCCGTGCCGCCTACGAGCAGTACTTC. It translates to CASSRAAYEQYF.